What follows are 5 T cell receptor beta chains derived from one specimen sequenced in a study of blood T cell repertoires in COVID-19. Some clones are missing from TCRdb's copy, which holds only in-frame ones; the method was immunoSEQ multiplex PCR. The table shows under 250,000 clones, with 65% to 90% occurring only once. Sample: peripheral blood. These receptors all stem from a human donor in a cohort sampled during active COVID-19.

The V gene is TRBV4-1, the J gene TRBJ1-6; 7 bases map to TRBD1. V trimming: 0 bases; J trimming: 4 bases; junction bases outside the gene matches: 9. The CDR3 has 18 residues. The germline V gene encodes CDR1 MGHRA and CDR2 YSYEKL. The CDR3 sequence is CASSQDVQGGAYNSPLHF. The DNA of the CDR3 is TGCGCCAGCAGCCAAGATGTGCAGGGGGGCGCATATAATTCACCCCTCCACTTT.

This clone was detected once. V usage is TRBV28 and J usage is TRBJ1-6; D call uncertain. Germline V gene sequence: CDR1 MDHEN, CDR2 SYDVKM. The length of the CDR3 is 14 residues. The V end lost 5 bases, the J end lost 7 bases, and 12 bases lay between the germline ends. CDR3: CASSQTNRNSPLHF. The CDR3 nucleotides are TGTGCCAGCAGTCAGACAAATAGAAATTCACCCCTCCACTTT.

CDR3 DNA: TGCGCCAGCAGCTGGCCGACCAGACAGGGTGTTACAGATACGCAGTATTTT. Its translation: CASSWPTRQGVTDTQYF. This rearrangement joins TRBV5-1 to TRBJ2-3; the match to TRBD1 covers 7 bases. The junction had 13 bases not matched to a gene; V was cut back by 3 bases and J by 3 bases. CDR1 and CDR2 (germline): SGHRS, YFSETQ. The CDR3 loop spans 17 amino acids.

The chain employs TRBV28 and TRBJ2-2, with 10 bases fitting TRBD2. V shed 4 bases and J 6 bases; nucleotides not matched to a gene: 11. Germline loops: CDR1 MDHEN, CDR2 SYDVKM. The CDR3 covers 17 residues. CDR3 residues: CASSSKWLAGVPGELFF. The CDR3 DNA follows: TGTGCCAGCAGTTCTAAGTGGCTAGCGGGAGTACCCGGGGAGCTGTTTTTT.

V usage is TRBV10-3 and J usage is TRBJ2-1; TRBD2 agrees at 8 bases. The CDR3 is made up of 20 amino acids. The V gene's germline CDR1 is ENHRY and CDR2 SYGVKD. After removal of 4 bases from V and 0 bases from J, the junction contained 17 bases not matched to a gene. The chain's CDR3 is CAISALPRREVSYSYNEQFF. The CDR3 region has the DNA TGTGCCATCAGTGCCCTACCGCGGCGGGAGGTATCATACTCCTACAATGAGCAGTTCTTC.